The 18 T cell receptor beta chains below come from one sample, sequenced in a study of preoperative IRX-2 immunotherapy in early breast cancer. Data came from immunoSEQ multiplex PCR; TCRdb stores just in-frame clones and leaves some out. The table includes some 99,000 clones, just over 85% detected once. The treatment: preoperative locoregional IRX-2 cytokine immunotherapy. Source: tumor tissue, taken after IRX-2 immunotherapy. These receptors all come from a human donor with breast cancer.

As concerns this clone: The junction and the germline gene differ at one end; a read error may be behind it. This chain links TRBV28 with TRBJ2-3; unclear D gene. The CDR3 loop spans 12 amino acids. Germline V gene sequence: CDR1 MDHEN, CDR2 SYDVKM. Written as DNA, the CDR3 is TGTACCAGCAGCTCCAAGCCCTCTACGCAGTATTTT. The encoded protein is CTSSSKPSTQYF.

This chain uses TRBV19 with TRBJ1-1; D call uncertain. V lost 7 bases and J 2 bases, leaving 11 bases between the germline ends. Germline CDR1 is LNHDA and CDR2 is SQIVND (reference sequence). The length of the CDR3 is 13 residues. The CDR3 is CASKVNRNTEAFF. The DNA of the CDR3 is TGTGCCAGTAAAGTAAACAGAAACACTGAAGCTTTCTTT.

The chain joins TRBV18 to TRBJ1-5, with TRBD1 matching 7 bases. V lost 3 bases to trimming and J lost 7 bases; unmatched junction nucleotides: 6. This CDR3 comprises 14 residues. Germline V CDR1 and CDR2: KGHSH, LQKENI. This CDR3 is CASSPQTTGQPQHF. CDR3 bases: TGTGCCAGCTCACCTCAAACGACAGGGCAGCCCCAGCATTTT.

CDR3 amino acids: CASSRFGSQPQHF. CDR3 DNA: TGTGCCAGCAGCCGTTTCGGGAGTCAGCCCCAGCATTTT. This sequence joins TRBV7-2 and TRBJ1-5; no clear D. Germline assignment: CDR1 SGHTA and CDR2 FQGNSA. This CDR3 is 13 amino acids long. V was trimmed by 5 bases and J by 6 bases, leaving 11 bases between them.

The chain employs TRBV18 and TRBJ2-7, with a tentative D call TRBD1 (5 bases). The CDR3 loop spans 13 amino acids. The germline V gene encodes CDR1 KGHSH and CDR2 LQKENI. V lost 3 bases to trimming and J lost 3 bases, with 9 bases between them. CDR3 sequence (DNA): TGTGCCAGCTCACCTACGACAGACTACGAGCAGTACTTC. It encodes CASSPTTDYEQYF.

The chain couples TRBV25-1 to TRBJ1-3; D unclear. There are 15 residues in the CDR3. Looked up from germline, CDR1 is MGHDK and CDR2 is SYGVNS. Between the trimmed V and J ends, which lost 1 base and 0 bases, there was a span of 7 bases. CDR3 residues: CASSEWAYSGNTIYF. The CDR3 nucleotides read TGTGCCAGCAGTGAATGGGCCTACTCTGGAAACACCATATATTTT.

The chain recombines TRBV6-7 with TRBJ1-6, with a tentative D call TRBD1 (5 bases). TRBV6-7 is marked as an open reading frame, function uncertain. The CDR3 is made up of 12 amino acids. Trimming took off 6 bases at V and 7 bases at J, with 7 bases between the two ends. DNA of the CDR3: TGTGCCAGCAGCAGGGAGAATTCACCCCTCCACTTT. This gives the protein CASSRENSPLHF.

This chain links TRBV19 with TRBJ2-1; 8 bases are shared with TRBD2. The germline CDR1 and CDR2 sequences are LNHDA and SQIVND (reference sequence). After removal of 7 bases from V and 0 bases from J, the junction contained 8 bases not matched to a gene. This CDR3 region has 16 residues. The CDR3 DNA follows: TGTGCCAGTAATCCCGGGACTAGGGGCTCCTACAATGAGCAGTTCTTC. Translation: CASNPGTRGSYNEQFF.

The rearrangement joins TRBV6-8 to TRBJ1-4, with a weak D call TRBD1 (5 bases). V lost 4 bases to trimming and J lost 5 bases, with 17 bases between them. Per the germline V gene, CDR1 is MNHGY and CDR2 is SAAAGT. The CDR3 runs 16 residues. The CDR3 protein is CASSSQGTARNEKLFF. CDR3 nucleotides: TGTGCCAGCAGTTCCCAGGGAACAGCCCGAAATGAAAAACTGTTTTTT.

The rearrangement links TRBV7-7 to TRBJ1-5, with a possible D match to TRBD1 (5 bases). Germline values: CDR1 SSHAT, CDR2 FNYEAQ (reference sequence). Trimming pared 5 bases from V and 6 bases from J, leaving 14 bases between. CDR3 size: 14 residues. In nucleotides, the CDR3 is TGTGCCAGCAGCGCCGGGGCGTCCAGTCAGCCCCAGCATTTT. Translation: CASSAGASSQPQHF.

V is TRBV28 and J is TRBJ1-5, with 12 bases matching TRBD1. CDR3 length: 16 amino acids. Germline loops: CDR1 MDHEN, CDR2 SYDVKM. V shed 5 bases and J 7 bases; nucleotides not matched to a gene: 9. The CDR3 loop reads CASSLGGQGARQPQHF. Here the CDR3 DNA reads TGTGCCAGCAGTCTTGGGGGACAGGGGGCCCGGCAGCCCCAGCATTTT.

The V gene is TRBV5-1, the J gene TRBJ1-2, with D perhaps TRBD1 (6 bases). Germline V gene data show CDR1 as SGHRS and CDR2 as YFSETQ. The CDR3 is made up of 14 amino acids. Trimming left V 4 bases short and J 4 bases short, with 14 bases between. CDR3 residues: CASSRAGEAYGYTF. The CDR3 DNA reads as TGCGCCAGCAGCCGGGCAGGGGAGGCCTATGGCTACACCTTC.

The rearrangement joins TRBV28 to TRBJ2-1; D is undetermined. The germline V gene has CDR1 MDHEN and CDR2 SYDVKM. V shed 2 bases and J shed 3 bases, with 8 bases lying between them. The CDR3 covers 14 residues. This chain's CDR3 is CASSLPPGYNEQFF. The CDR3 bases are TGTGCCAGCAGTTTACCGCCGGGCTACAATGAGCAGTTCTTC.

This chain joins TRBV14 and TRBJ2-1; unclear D gene. The CDR3 contains 16 residues. The ends were cut back, 1 base at V and 2 bases at J, with 12 bases in the middle. Germline-derived CDR1 and CDR2 are SGHDN and FVKESK. For the CDR3, the DNA is TGTGCCAGCAGCCAAGCACCCGGGTTTCCCTACAATGAGCAGTTCTTC. Protein: CASSQAPGFPYNEQFF.

The chain joins TRBV6-8 to TRBJ1-5; 7 bases agree with TRBD1. CDR1 is MNHGY and CDR2 is SAAAGT in the germline V gene. The CDR3 spans 13 residues. Trimming removed 6 bases from V and 4 bases from J; junction bases left unmatched: 3. The CDR3 here is CASRTGENQPQHF. In nucleotides, the CDR3 is TGTGCCAGCAGAACAGGGGAAAATCAGCCCCAGCATTTT.

This rearrangement joins TRBV30 to TRBJ2-2, with 8 bases aligning to TRBD1. Per the germline V gene, CDR1 is GTSNPN and CDR2 is SVGIG (reference sequence). V lost 1 base and J lost 3; bases outside the gene matches: 7. This CDR3 spans 16 amino acids. In DNA form, the CDR3 reads TGTGCCTGGAGTGCCCCAACAGGGGGGCACACCGGGGAGCTGTTTTTT. It is translated as CAWSAPTGGHTGELFF.

This clone came up once. The chain is built from TRBV19 and TRBJ2-2; TRBD2 agrees at 7 bases. With V trimmed by 3 bases and J by 6 bases, 7 bases remained unmatched. This CDR3 contains 15 residues. Germline lookup yields CDR1 LNHDA and CDR2 SQIVND (reference sequence). This CDR3 reads CASSMGGTPPGELFF. CDR3 DNA sequence: TGTGCCAGTAGTATGGGAGGGACCCCCCCCGGGGAGCTGTTTTTT.

This chain joins TRBV30 and TRBJ2-7; D call uncertain. V lost 8 bases and J lost 0, with 8 bases in between. The CDR3 is made up of 11 amino acids. Germline loops: CDR1 GTSNPN, CDR2 SVGIG (reference sequence). The CDR3 DNA reads TGTGCCGGAACGAGCTCCTACGAGCAGTACTTC. The encoded protein is CAGTSSYEQYF.